These 4 T cell receptor beta chains came from one sample sequenced in a study of blood T cell repertoires in COVID-19. Sequencing used immunoSEQ multiplex PCR; TCRdb keeps in-frame clones, though not all of them. The sample contains about 74,000 clones, about 88% of which appear only once. The sample was peripheral blood. The receptors here all came from a man aged 65 to 79 with active or convalescent COVID-19.

The chain carries TRBV5-6 and TRBJ2-3; D possibly corresponds to TRBD1 (5 bases). Germline assignment: CDR1 SGHDT and CDR2 YYEEEE. The ends were cut back, 0 bases at V and 3 bases at J, with 17 bases in the middle. This CDR3 has 17 amino acids. The CDR3 sequence: CASSLDGALLTTDTQYF. In DNA form, the CDR3 reads TGTGCCAGCAGCTTGGATGGGGCCCTCCTGACTACAGATACGCAGTATTTT. The variable domain in full, with the rest retrieved from reference TRBV5-6 and TRBJ2-3, is DAGVTQSPTHLIKTRGQQVTLRCSPKSGHDTVSWYQQALGQGPQFIFQYYEEEERQRGNFPDRFSGHQFPNYSSELNVNALLLGDSALYLCASSLDGALLTTDTQYFGPGTRLTVL.

The CDR3: CASSLRQGQFGNTIYF. The CDR3 region has the DNA TGCGCCAGCAGCTTGAGACAGGGGCAATTTGGAAACACCATATATTTT. The V and J genes are TRBV5-1 and TRBJ1-3, with 8 bases aligning to TRBD1. The CDR3 has 16 amino acids. The junction had 6 bases not matched to a gene; V was cut back by 1 base and J by 3 bases. Germline V CDR1 and CDR2: SGHRS, YFSETQ.

The chain's CDR3 is CASSLEEGSPLHF. As DNA, the CDR3 is TGCGCCAGCAGCTTGGAGGAGGGTTCACCCCTCCACTTT. The rearrangement links TRBV5-1 to TRBJ1-6; D is undetermined. This CDR3 spans 13 amino acids. Trimming took 0 bases from V and 9 from J, leaving 7 bases between them. CDR1 is SGHRS and CDR2 is YFSETQ in the germline V gene.

The V gene is TRBV6-6, the J gene TRBJ1-4, with 7 positions matching TRBD1. J gave up 4 bases and V 6 bases, and 2 bases lay outside the gene matches. The CDR3 contains 13 residues. Looked up from germline, CDR1 is MNHNY and CDR2 is SVGAGI (reference sequence). CDR3 nucleotide sequence: TGTGCCAGCAGGACAGGGCGTAATGAAAAACTGTTTTTT. As protein: CASRTGRNEKLFF.